This T cell receptor (beta chain) derives from a study of blood T cell repertoires in COVID-19. CDR3 length: 15 residues. The trim removed 6 bases at V and 7 bases at J, leaving 10 bases unmatched. Germline V gene data show CDR1 as MNHEY and CDR2 as SVGAGI. In the source study's methods: It was from reference gene primer amplification that nucleated cell counts were estimated. Libraries were prepared by immunoSEQ multiplex PCR; TCRdb keeps only in-frame clonotypes and omits some of them. The V and J calls and clone size come from that table; D and trimming were worked out from the DNA. The repertoire consists of over 200,000 clones, with roughly 91% occurring once and the leading ten covering about 4%. The study drew participants aged about 18 to 95 years from 20 to 30 US areas.

Sequences were obtained from PBMCs or T cells enriched from blood (not recorded which). V gene TRBV6-5 combines with J gene TRBJ1-1; TRBD1 matches 11 bases. The TCR originated in a woman aged 25 to 39 with acute COVID-19. The CDR3 loop reads CASRPPRDRGDEAFF. The CDR3 DNA reads as TGTGCCAGCAGACCGCCAAGGGACAGGGGGGATGAAGCTTTCTTT.